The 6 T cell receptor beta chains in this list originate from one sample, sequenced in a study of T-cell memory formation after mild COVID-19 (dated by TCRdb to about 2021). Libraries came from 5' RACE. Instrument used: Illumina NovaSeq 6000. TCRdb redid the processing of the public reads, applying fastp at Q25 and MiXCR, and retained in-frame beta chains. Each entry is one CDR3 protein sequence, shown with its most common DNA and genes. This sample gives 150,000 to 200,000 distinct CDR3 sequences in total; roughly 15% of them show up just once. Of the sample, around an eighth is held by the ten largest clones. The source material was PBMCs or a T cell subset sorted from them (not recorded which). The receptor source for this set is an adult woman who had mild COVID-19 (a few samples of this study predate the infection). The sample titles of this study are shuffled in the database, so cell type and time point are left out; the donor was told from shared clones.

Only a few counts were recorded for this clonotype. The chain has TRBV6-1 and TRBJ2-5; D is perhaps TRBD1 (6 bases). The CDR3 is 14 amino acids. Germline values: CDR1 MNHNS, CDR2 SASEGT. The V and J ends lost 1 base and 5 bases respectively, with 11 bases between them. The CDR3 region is CASSEDRVVETQYF. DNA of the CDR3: TGTGCCAGCAGTGAAGACAGGGTGGTTGAGACCCAGTACTTC.

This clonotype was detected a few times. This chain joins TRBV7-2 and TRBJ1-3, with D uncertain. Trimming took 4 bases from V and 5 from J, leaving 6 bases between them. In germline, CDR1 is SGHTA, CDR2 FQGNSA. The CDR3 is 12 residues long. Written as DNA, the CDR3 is TGTGCCAGCAGCTCCCAGAGAAACACCATATATTTT. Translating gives CASSSQRNTIYF.

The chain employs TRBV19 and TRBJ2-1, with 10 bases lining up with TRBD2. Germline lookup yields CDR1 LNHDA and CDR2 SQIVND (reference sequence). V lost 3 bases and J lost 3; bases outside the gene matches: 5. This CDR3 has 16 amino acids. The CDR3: CASSITGTSVYNEQFF. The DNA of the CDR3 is TGTGCCAGTAGTATCACCGGGACTAGCGTCTACAATGAGCAGTTCTTC.

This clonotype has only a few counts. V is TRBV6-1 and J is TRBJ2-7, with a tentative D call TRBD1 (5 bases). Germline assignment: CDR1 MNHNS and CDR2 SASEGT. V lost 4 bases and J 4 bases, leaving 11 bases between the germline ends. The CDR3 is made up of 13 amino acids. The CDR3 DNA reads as TGTGCCAGCAGTGGGTGGACAATTTACGAGCAGTACTTC. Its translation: CASSGWTIYEQYF.

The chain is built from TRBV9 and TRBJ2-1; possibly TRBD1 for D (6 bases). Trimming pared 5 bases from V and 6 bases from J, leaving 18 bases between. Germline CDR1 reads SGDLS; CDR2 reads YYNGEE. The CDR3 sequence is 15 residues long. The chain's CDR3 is CASSKGVSYPNEQFF. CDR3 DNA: TGTGCCAGCAGTAAGGGGGTCAGTTATCCCAATGAGCAGTTCTTC.

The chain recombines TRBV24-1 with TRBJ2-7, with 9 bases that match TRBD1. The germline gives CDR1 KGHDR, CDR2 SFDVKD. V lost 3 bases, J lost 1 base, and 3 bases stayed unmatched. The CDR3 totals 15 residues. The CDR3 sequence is CATSDPGQGSYEQYF. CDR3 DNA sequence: TGTGCCACCAGTGATCCGGGACAGGGTTCCTACGAGCAGTACTTC.